The 5 T cell receptor beta chains below all came from one sample that was sequenced in a study of blood T cells in healthy people across ages. Primers used in a second PCR of about 6 to 12 cycles were a sample-barcoded 5' primer and a J-beta primer mix. TCRdb redid the calling of the 5' RACE reads with MiXCR, one entry per CDR3 protein. This sample carries hundreds of thousands of distinct CDR3 sequences, less than 30% of them seen once, and the ten largest clones take about 30%. Sequenced sample: blood. All receptors derive from a woman in her seventies in good health.

In its sample, this clonotype was seen once. The V call is TRBV20-1, the J call TRBJ2-7; no clear D gene. The CDR3 is 18 amino acids. V was shortened by 1 base and J by 4 bases, with 26 bases between the two germline ends. From germline, CDR1 is DFQATT and CDR2 SNEGSKA (reference sequence). In nucleotides, the CDR3 is TGCAGTGCTAGAGCCCCCCCCCACATGGTCCATCCATCATACGAGCAGTACTTC. It encodes CSARAPPHMVHPSYEQYF.

This clonotype was detected only once. The CDR3 loop is CASSEQLAGPDTQYF. CDR3 nucleotide sequence: TGTGCCAGCAGTGAACAGCTAGCGGGACCAGATACGCAGTATTTT. V is TRBV6-1 and J is TRBJ2-3; TRBD2 aligns across 9 bases. Trimming removed 2 bases from V and 4 bases from J; junction bases left unmatched: 4. Germline assignment: CDR1 MNHNS and CDR2 SASEGT. CDR3 length: 15 amino acids.

The chain joins TRBV20-1 to TRBJ2-3, with a weak D call TRBD1 (6 bases). The V gene's germline CDR1 is DFQATT and CDR2 SNEGSKA (reference sequence). The CDR3 loop spans 14 amino acids. V lost 6 bases, J lost 4 bases, and 17 bases lay in between. The CDR3 nucleotides are TGCAGTGCGAGTCTACAGGGTAGCGCAGATACGCAGTATTTT. Residues: CSASLQGSADTQYF.

This clonotype was recorded a few times. The chain has TRBV9 and TRBJ2-5; tentative D call: TRBD2 (5 bases). The CDR3 runs to 15 residues. Trimming took off 0 bases at V and 2 bases at J, with 11 bases between the two ends. From germline, CDR1 is SGDLS and CDR2 YYNGEE. The CDR3 coding sequence is TGTGCCAGCAGCGTAGGTAGCGTGGAGCAAGAGACCCAGTACTTC. Encoded protein: CASSVGSVEQETQYF.

The chain carries TRBV5-6 and TRBJ2-4, with D unresolved. The CDR3 loop spans 15 amino acids. The V and J ends lost 0 bases and 2 bases respectively, with 9 bases between them. Germline V gives CDR1 SGHDT, CDR2 YYEEEE. The CDR3 spells CASSLGVRTKNIQYF. The DNA of the CDR3 is TGTGCCAGCAGCTTGGGAGTTAGGACCAAAAACATTCAGTACTTC.